This T cell receptor beta chain stems from a study of T cells in Graves' hyperthyroidism and ophthalmopathy. Study observations and caveats: Most thyroid-expanded clonotypes above 0.001 were also found in blood.

V was pared by 2 bases and J by 2 bases, with 15 bases between. The CDR3 has 15 residues. CDR1 and CDR2 from the germline V gene are GTSNPN and SVGIG (reference sequence). The investigators amplified TCR beta CDR3 regions from RNA transcripts. The primer set for the first-round RT-PCR of the TCR CDR3 was HTBI. A single record per CDR3 protein comes from TCRdb applying MiXCR to the multiplex PCR reads. The sample includes roughly 380,000 distinct CDR3 sequences, approximately 15% of them seen just once. Patients aged 18 to 65 had newly diagnosed hyperthyroidism of under 2 months' duration. This clonotype has a count of ten or more. Its target is not known.

Sequencing used blood. The TCR sequence derives from a woman aged 55-70 years with Graves' hyperthyroidism. The chain joins TRBV30 to TRBJ2-5, with D perhaps matching TRBD1 or TRBD2 (5 bases each). CDR3 nucleotides: TGTGCCTGGAGTTCTCTGGGGGTTCCTCAAGAGACCCAGTACTTC. Protein product: CAWSSLGVPQETQYF.